The clone carrying this T cell receptor beta chain was seen a handful of times. The CDR3 consists of 16 residues. Germline CDR1 is MGHDK and CDR2 is SYGVNS. With 4 bases clipped from V and 3 bases from J, the junction kept 10 bases outside the gene matches. One Seattle source followed patients from active infection through their disease course. Sequencing was performed with immunoSEQ multiplex PCR; in TCRdb, only in-frame clones are kept and a portion is missing. The sample has 250,000 to 350,000 clones, almost 90% seen once. The sample comes from a study of blood T cell repertoires in COVID-19. Study-wide background: The analysed material was cDNA or gDNA that came from T cells, B-cell-depleted T cells, or PBMCs.

The J gene is TRBJ1-1, the V gene TRBV25-1; TRBD1 agrees at 8 bases. This TCR was sampled from a woman aged 25 to 39 with COVID-19, enrolled during active disease. Sequenced input: peripheral blood. The CDR3 DNA reads TGTGCCAGCAGTGCCTTCAGGGGGCTTGTGGACACTGAAGCTTTCTTT. Amino acids: CASSAFRGLVDTEAFF.